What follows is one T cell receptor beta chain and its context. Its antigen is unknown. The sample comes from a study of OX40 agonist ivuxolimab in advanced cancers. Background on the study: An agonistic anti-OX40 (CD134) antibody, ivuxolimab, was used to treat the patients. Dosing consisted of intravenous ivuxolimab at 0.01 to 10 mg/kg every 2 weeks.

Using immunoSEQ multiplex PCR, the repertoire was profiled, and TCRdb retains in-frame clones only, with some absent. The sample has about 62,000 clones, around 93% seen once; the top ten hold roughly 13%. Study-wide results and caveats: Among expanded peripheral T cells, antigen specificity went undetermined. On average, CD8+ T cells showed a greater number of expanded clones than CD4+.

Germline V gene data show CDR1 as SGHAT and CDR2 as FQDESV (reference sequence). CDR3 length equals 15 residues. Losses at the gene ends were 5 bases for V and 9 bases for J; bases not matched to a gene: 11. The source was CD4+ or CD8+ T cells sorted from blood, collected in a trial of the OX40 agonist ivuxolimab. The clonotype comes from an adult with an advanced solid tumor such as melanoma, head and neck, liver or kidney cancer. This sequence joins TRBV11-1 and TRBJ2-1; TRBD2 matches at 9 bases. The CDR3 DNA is TGTGCCAGCAGCCCCCGTAGCGGGAGCGGGAGTGAGCAGTTCTTC. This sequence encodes CASSPRSGSGSEQFF.